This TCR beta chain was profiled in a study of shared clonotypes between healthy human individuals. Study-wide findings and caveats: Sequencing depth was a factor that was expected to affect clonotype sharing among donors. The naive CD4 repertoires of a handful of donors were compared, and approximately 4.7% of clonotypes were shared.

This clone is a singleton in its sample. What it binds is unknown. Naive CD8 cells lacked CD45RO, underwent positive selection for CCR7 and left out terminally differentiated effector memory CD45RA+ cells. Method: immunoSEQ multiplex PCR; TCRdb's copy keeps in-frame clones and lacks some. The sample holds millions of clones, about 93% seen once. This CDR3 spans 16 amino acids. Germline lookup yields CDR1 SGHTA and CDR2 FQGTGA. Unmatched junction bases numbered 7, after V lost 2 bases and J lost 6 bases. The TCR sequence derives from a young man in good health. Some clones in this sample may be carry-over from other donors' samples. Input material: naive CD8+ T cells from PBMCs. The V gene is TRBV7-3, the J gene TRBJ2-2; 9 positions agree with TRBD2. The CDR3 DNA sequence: TGTGCCAGCAGCTTAGTGCGGGAGGGCCGTCCCGGGGAGCTGTTTTTT. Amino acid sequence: CASSLVREGRPGELFF.